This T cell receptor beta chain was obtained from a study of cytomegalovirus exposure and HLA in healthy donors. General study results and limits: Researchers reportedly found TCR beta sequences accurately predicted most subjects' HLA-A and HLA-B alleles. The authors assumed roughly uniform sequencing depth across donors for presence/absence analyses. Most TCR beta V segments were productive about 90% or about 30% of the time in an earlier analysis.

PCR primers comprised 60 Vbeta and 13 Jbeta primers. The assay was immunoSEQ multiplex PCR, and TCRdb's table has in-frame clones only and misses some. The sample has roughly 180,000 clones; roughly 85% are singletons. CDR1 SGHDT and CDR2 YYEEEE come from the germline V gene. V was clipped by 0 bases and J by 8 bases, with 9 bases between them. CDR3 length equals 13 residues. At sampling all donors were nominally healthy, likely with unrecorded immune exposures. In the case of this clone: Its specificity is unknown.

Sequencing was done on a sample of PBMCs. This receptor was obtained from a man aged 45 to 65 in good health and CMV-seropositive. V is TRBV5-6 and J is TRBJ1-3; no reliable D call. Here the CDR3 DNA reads TGTGCCAGCAGCTTGGCCGCGATAGACACCATATATTTT. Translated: CASSLAAIDTIYF.